Listed here are 10 T cell receptor beta chains from one sample, sequenced in a study of vaccination and CD4 T cells after COVID-19. Their antigens are not known. At the Johns Hopkins FTIC core, DNA taken from cultured CD4+ T cells was sequenced by way of the Oncomine TCR Beta short-read assay. TCRdb reprocessed the PCR reads with MiXCR, giving one entry per CDR3 protein. The table lists about 7,300 distinct CDR3 sequences, roughly half of them singletons. Treatment reported: approximately 11-day PBMC culture with coronavirus spike peptide pools or control peptides (ViraFEST assay). What was sequenced was CD4+ T cells from blood, cultured in vitro. The receptors shown here come from a human donor who had recovered from COVID-19.

The V gene is TRBV12-3 or TRBV12-4, the J gene TRBJ2-7; D unclear. The CDR3 spans 12 residues. Trimming took 6 bases from V and 4 from J, leaving 10 bases between them. The CDR3 region has the DNA TGTGCCAGCAGCCCCTCAGAGTACGAGCAGTACTTC. The encoded protein is CASSPSEYEQYF.

This chain links TRBV7-3 with TRBJ2-7; D might be TRBD2 (5 bases). V was pared by 2 bases and J by 2 bases, with 13 bases between. CDR3 length: 15 amino acids. The germline V gene has CDR1 SGHTA and CDR2 FQGTGA. The CDR3 coding sequence is TGTGCCAGCAGCTTAGAGCCACTGCGGGCCTACGAGCAGTACTTC. Encoded protein: CASSLEPLRAYEQYF.

V gene TRBV7-8 combines with J gene TRBJ2-7, with D uncertain. The V gene's germline CDR1 is SGHVS and CDR2 FQNEAQ. V gave up 3 bases and J gave up 2 bases, with 11 bases separating them. The CDR3 is 14 amino acids. CDR3 amino acids: CASSFKGGPYEQYF. The CDR3, as DNA: TGTGCCAGCAGCTTTAAGGGCGGTCCCTACGAGCAGTACTTC.

V and J are TRBV6-1 and TRBJ1-2; 10 bases are a match to TRBD1. The CDR3 extends over 15 amino acids. V was pared by 5 bases and J by 2 bases, with 5 bases of the junction left unmatched. The germline CDR1 and CDR2 sequences are MNHNS and SASEGT. The DNA of the CDR3 is TGTGCCAGCAGTCAAGGGGACAGGGGCAACTATGGCTACACCTTC. It encodes CASSQGDRGNYGYTF.

The chain employs TRBV12-3 or TRBV12-4 and TRBJ2-2; 10 bases map to TRBD2. V gave up 3 bases and J gave up 3 bases; unmatched junction bases: 4. This CDR3 has 16 residues. CDR3 protein: CASSFSLAGDTGELFF. CDR3 DNA sequence: TGTGCCAGCAGTTTCTCTCTAGCGGGGGACACCGGGGAGCTGTTTTTT.

The chain combines TRBV30 with TRBJ1-3, with a possible D match to TRBD1 (6 bases). The V and J ends lost 4 bases and 3 bases respectively, with 13 bases between them. Germline CDR1 and CDR2: GTSNPN and SVGIG (reference sequence). The CDR3 runs 14 residues. The CDR3 region has the DNA TGTGCCTGGACAGGGGAGTTGGGTGGAAACACCATATATTTT. Encoded protein: CAWTGELGGNTIYF. Using reference TRBV30 and TRBJ1-3 for the parts outside the CDR3, the full variable domain is SQTIHQWPATLVQPVGSPLSLECTVEGTSNPNLYWYRQAAGRGLQLLFYSVGIGQISSEVPQNLSASRPQDRQFILSSKKLLLSDSGFYLCAWTGELGGNTIYFGEGSWLTVV.

This chain uses TRBV6-5 with TRBJ2-7, with D hard to call. The germline V gene encodes CDR1 MNHEY and CDR2 SVGAGI. The V end lost 0 bases, the J end lost 2 bases, and 11 bases lay between the germline ends. This CDR3 has 15 amino acids. CDR3 DNA: TGTGCCAGCAGTTACTCTTCCGGGCGGACCTACGAGCAGTACTTC. Encoded protein: CASSYSSGRTYEQYF.

A few counts support this clonotype. The chain joins TRBV20-1 to TRBJ2-7; D not certain. Germline V gene data show CDR1 as DFQATT and CDR2 as SNEGSKA (reference sequence). The CDR3 is made up of 13 amino acids. V gave up 2 bases and J gave up 2 bases, with 10 bases separating them. The CDR3 loop reads CSARPPRTYEQYF. CDR3 in DNA: TGCAGTGCTAGACCGCCTCGCACCTACGAGCAGTACTTC.

The chain links TRBV6-1 to TRBJ2-1; 10 nucleotides agree with TRBD2. V lost 6 bases to trimming and J lost 7 bases; unmatched junction nucleotides: 9. Germline V gene data show CDR1 as MNHNS and CDR2 as SASEGT. CDR3 size: 15 residues. This CDR3 is CASRDSGGANNEQFF. Here the CDR3 DNA reads TGTGCCAGCAGAGACAGCGGGGGGGCCAATAATGAGCAGTTCTTC.

This chain connects TRBV7-9 to TRBJ2-7, with 8 bases fitting TRBD2. V trimming: 7 bases; J trimming: 5 bases; junction bases outside the gene matches: 13. Looked up from germline, CDR1 is SEHNR and CDR2 is FQNEAQ (reference sequence). This CDR3 is 15 amino acids long. For the CDR3, the DNA is TGTGCCAGCACCCGGGGGGGGACCCGAAGGGACGAGCAGTACTTC. Its protein is CASTRGGTRRDEQYF.